The TCR delta chain described here comes from a study of gamma-delta chains in newborns, infants, children. Study in general: Microbial exposure reportedly drives polyclonal innate γδ T cell expansion after birth.

TCRdb re-called the reads through CATT. The sample consists of 4,500 to 6,000 delta-chain clones, 3.3% of them appearing once. The sequence came from a child who was a newborn, infant or young child, either healthy, febrile or measles-vaccinated (not recorded which). The source material was blood.

This CDR3 reads CAASLRPFHTDKLIF. The CDR3 bases are TGTGCAGCAAGCTTAAGGCCTTTCCACACCGATAAACTCATCTTT. This rearrangement joins TRAV29/DV5 to TRDJ1, with no clear D. Deletions cut 1 base from V and 0 bases from J, with 13 bases between. The V gene's germline CDR1 is NSMFDY and CDR2 ISSIKDK. The CDR3 contains 15 residues.